A selection of T cell receptor beta chains follows, all from one sample in a study of blood T cell repertoires in COVID-19. Only in-frame clones appear in the TCRdb table, and some are missing; sequencing was by immunoSEQ multiplex PCR. The sample yields more than 200,000 clones, approximately 86% seen once. The sample comprised PBMCs or T cells enriched from blood (not recorded which). These receptor sequences come from a woman in her 50s who had recovered from COVID-19. The CDR3 runs from the conserved cysteine through the conserved F or W. D genes are given only for firm matches. Expanded clones are given a class, and other clones once, few, many or no size at all.

>NA|TRBJ1-6|TRBD1|TRBV7-8
TGTGCCAGCAGCCCGTCAAGGGGGCCTGATTCACCCCTCCACTTT
CASSPSRGPDSPLHF
>NA|TRBJ2-7|TRBD2|TRBV4-2
TGTGCCAGCAGCCAAGCAACTAGCGGAAGCCCCCCCTACGAGCAGTACTTC
CASSQATSGSPPYEQYF
>NA|TRBJ1-2|NA|TRBV7-2
TGTGCCAGCAGTTCCGAGGTTTCAGGACAGCGCCGATATGGCTACACCTTC
CASSSEVSGQRRYGYTF
>NA|TRBJ2-1|NA|TRBV12-5
TGTGCTAGTGGTTTGGCACCCCGACCCCCATATGGATTAGCGAATGAGCAGTTCTTC
CASGLAPRPPYGLANEQFF
>NA|TRBJ2-3|NA|TRBV27
TGTGCCAGCAGTTTATTCGTCACCGGAGATACGCAGTATTTT
CASSLFVTGDTQYF
>NA|TRBJ2-2|NA|TRBV9
TGTGCCAGCAGCGTAGATGGTACGGGCACCGGGGAGCTGTTTTTT
CASSVDGTGTGELFF
>NA|TRBJ2-7|TRBD2|TRBV19
TGTGCCAGTAGTAATCCCCCGCGGGGGAGCGGTTCCCTGGAGCAGTACTTC
CASSNPPRGSGSLEQYF
>NA|TRBJ2-7|NA|TRBV7-5
TGTGCCAGAAGCCGGGGATCAAGGGGGACCTACGAGCAGTACTTC
CARSRGSRGTYEQYF
>NA|TRBJ2-7|NA|TRBV19
TGTGCCAGTAGTACTTTGGGCCACGAGCAGTACTTC
CASSTLGHEQYF
>NA|TRBJ2-7|NA|TRBV3-1/TRBV3-2
TGTGCCAGCAGCCAAAAGCCGGGACAAAGATCCTCCTACGAGCAGTACTTC
CASSQKPGQRSSYEQYF
>few|TRBJ1-2|NA|TRBV9
TGTGCCAGCAGCGTAGGTGTCGGTGGCTACACCTTC
CASSVGVGGYTF
>NA|TRBJ2-1|TRBD2|TRBV5-6
TGTGCCAGCAGCTTGGTGTCCCTAGCGGGAGGCCTTGGGGAGCAGTTCTTC
CASSLVSLAGGLGEQFF
>NA|TRBJ2-1|TRBD2|TRBV5-1
TGCGCCAGCAGCTTGGCTGCGGGAGGGCCGGCGGACGAGCAGTTCTTC
CASSLAAGGPADEQFF
>NA|TRBJ1-4|NA|TRBV3-1/TRBV3-2
TGTGCCAGCAGCACGACTGGAGAAAAACTGTTTTTT
CASSTTGEKLFF
>NA|TRBJ1-5|NA|TRBV5-8
TGTGCCAGCAGCTTGTTTGCGCCCCTAGACAGAAGCAATCAGCCCCAGCATTTT
CASSLFAPLDRSNQPQHF
>NA|TRBJ2-7|TRBD2|TRBV2
TGTGCCAGCAGTGAAGCAAGACTAGCGGGAGGGCCAAATTACTTC
CASSEARLAGGPNYF
>NA|TRBJ1-2|TRBD1|TRBV2
TGTGCCAGCAGGGGCCGACAGGGCCCTAACTATGGCTACACCTTC
CASRGRQGPNYGYTF
>NA|TRBJ2-6|NA|TRBV7-9
TGTGCCAGCGGTAGCTCTGGGGCCAACGTCCTGACTTTC
CASGSSGANVLTF
>NA|TRBJ2-7|TRBD1|TRBV3-1/TRBV3-2
TGTGCCAGCAGTCGACAGGGGGCATACGAGCAGTACTTC
CASSRQGAYEQYF
>once|TRBJ2-3|NA|TRBV11-2
TGTGCCAGCAGCTTAAGAACTAGCTCCGATACGCAGTATTTT
CASSLRTSSDTQYF
>NA|TRBJ2-7|TRBD2|TRBV27
TGTGCCAGCAGTCCCTCGGGACTAGCTTCCTACGAGCAGTACTTC
CASSPSGLASYEQYF
>NA|TRBJ2-5|TRBD1|TRBV19
TGTGCCAGTAGCTCTCGGGACAGGCGTTCAGAGACCCAGTACTTC
CASSSRDRRSETQYF
>NA|TRBJ2-1|TRBD2|TRBV18
TGTGCCAGCTCACCACAGGGACTAGCGGATTACAATGAGCAGTTCTTC
CASSPQGLADYNEQFF
>NA|TRBJ2-3|TRBD2|TRBV10-3
TGTGCCATCAGCAAATTAGCGGGAGGCAATACGCAGTATTTT
CAISKLAGGNTQYF
>few|TRBJ1-3|TRBD1|TRBV7-6
TGTGCCAGCAGCTTACAGGGGGCCTCCATGGGAAACACCATATATTTT
CASSLQGASMGNTIYF
>NA|TRBJ1-2|TRBD1|TRBV2
TGTGCCAGCAGGCTGACAGGGGGCGGTGGCTACACCTTC
CASRLTGGGGYTF
>NA|TRBJ1-1|TRBD1|TRBV27
TGTGCCAGCAGTGCAACATCAGGGGGTTATGGTGAAGCTTTCTTT
CASSATSGGYGEAFF
>NA|TRBJ2-7|TRBD1|TRBV7-2
TGTGCCAGCAGCTTGGGACAGTACTACGAGCAGTACTTC
CASSLGQYYEQYF
>NA|TRBJ2-5|TRBD1|TRBV24-1
TGTGCCACCAGTGACCACACAGGGGGCGCCGAGACCCAGTACTTC
CATSDHTGGAETQYF
>NA|TRBJ1-2|TRBD1|TRBV5-6
TGTGCCAGCAGCTTACAGGGGGCCAACTATGGCTACACCTTC
CASSLQGANYGYTF
>NA|TRBJ2-2|TRBD2|TRBV14
TGTGCCAGCAGCCAAGTTTTAGCGGGAGAGGGTATCACCGGGGAGCTGTTTTTT
CASSQVLAGEGITGELFF
>NA|TRBJ1-2|TRBD1|TRBV10-3
TGTGCCACGCAGGGGGCAGGGGCGGAATATGGCTACACCTTC
CATQGAGAEYGYTF
>NA|TRBJ1-1|NA|TRBV19
TGTGCCAGTACCCATGGAGGGTACTCGAACACTGAAGCTTTCTTT
CASTHGGYSNTEAFF
>once|TRBJ2-3|NA|TRBV7-2
TGTGCCAGCAGCTTAGTCCCGAGGGCCAGCACAGATACGCAGTATTTT
CASSLVPRASTDTQYF
>few|TRBJ1-1|TRBD1|TRBV19
TGTGCCAGTAGCTACGGACAGGAGAACACTGAAGCTTTCTTT
CASSYGQENTEAFF
>NA|TRBJ2-2|NA|TRBV9
TGTGCCAGCGGTTACAGCCCAACGAACACCGGGGAGCTGTTTTTT
CASGYSPTNTGELFF
>NA|TRBJ1-1|NA|TRBV6-1
TGTGCCAGCAGTGAGGAGACCTCGATCACTGAAGCTTTCTTT
CASSEETSITEAFF
>NA|TRBJ2-1|TRBD1|TRBV7-9
TGTGCCAGCAGCTTAGGGGGACAGGTCCTGGAGCAGTTCTTC
CASSLGGQVLEQFF
>NA|TRBJ2-3|NA|TRBV5-1
TGCGCCAGCAGCCCTCGCACAGATACGCAGTATTTT
CASSPRTDTQYF
>NA|TRBJ2-5|TRBD1|TRBV7-9
TGTGCCAGCAGGAAAACAGACGGACAGGGGGCTATCAGAGAGACCCAGTACTTC
CASRKTDGQGAIRETQYF
>NA|TRBJ2-7|TRBD2|TRBV5-1
TGCGCCAGCAGCTTGGAACTAGCGCGTCAATACGAGCAGTACTTC
CASSLELARQYEQYF
>NA|TRBJ1-2|NA|TRBV28
TGTGCCAGCAGCCTCGACTTGAGGAGCTACACCTTC
CASSLDLRSYTF
>NA|TRBJ1-5|NA|TRBV2
TGTGCCAGCAGTGAGGCCGGGAACTGGGGCAATCAGCCCCAGCATTTT
CASSEAGNWGNQPQHF
>NA|TRBJ1-2|TRBD1|TRBV5-1
TGCGCCAGCAGCACTACGGAGGGGGCCAGCGGCTACACCTTC
CASSTTEGASGYTF
>NA|TRBJ1-3|TRBD1|TRBV5-1
TGCGCCAGCAGCTCCAGACAGGGGTCGGACGGAAACACCATATATTTT
CASSSRQGSDGNTIYF
>NA|TRBJ2-1|TRBD2|TRBV5-1
TGCGCCAGCAGCTCGGGACTGACTAGCGGGAGCTCGACTGAGCAGTTCTTC
CASSSGLTSGSSTEQFF
>NA|TRBJ1-5|TRBD1|TRBV4-1
TGCGCCAGCAGCCAAGGCGGGACAGTCAATCAGCCCCAGCATTTT
CASSQGGTVNQPQHF
>NA|TRBJ2-7|TRBD1|TRBV28
TGTGCCAGCAGTTTTGACAGGGGCGGACCCTACGAGCAGTACTTC
CASSFDRGGPYEQYF
>NA|TRBJ2-7|TRBD2|TRBV5-1
TGCGCCAGCAGCTTGGCCGCTAGCGGGCTCTCCTACGAGCAGTACTTC
CASSLAASGLSYEQYF
>NA|TRBJ1-2|NA|TRBV28
TGTGCCAGCAGTTTATCGGCAGGGGTCTATGGCTACACCTTC
CASSLSAGVYGYTF
>NA|TRBJ2-5|TRBD2|TRBV19
TGTGCCAGTAGTATCCTAGCGGGAAACCCTAGAGAGACCCAGTACTTC
CASSILAGNPRETQYF
>NA|TRBJ2-7|TRBD1|TRBV7-6
TGTGCCAGCAGCTTAGAGACAGGGGGCGTCTACGAGCAGTACTTC
CASSLETGGVYEQYF
>NA|TRBJ1-3|NA|TRBV4-2
TGTGCCAGCAGCCAAGTTTCGCAGGGGCGATTCTCTGGAAACACCATATATTTT
CASSQVSQGRFSGNTIYF
>NA|TRBJ1-4|TRBD1|TRBV19
TGTGCCAGTAGTATCCTACGACGGGACAGTTGGAATGAAAAACTGTTTTTT
CASSILRRDSWNEKLFF
>NA|TRBJ2-7|TRBD2|TRBV4-3
TGCGCCAGCAGCCAAGATTGGCTAGCGGCAATTGACGAGCAGTACTTC
CASSQDWLAAIDEQYF
>NA|TRBJ1-1|NA|TRBV10-1
TGCGCCAGCAGTGAGGGGAGGAGCACTGAAGCTTTCTTT
CASSEGRSTEAFF
>NA|TRBJ2-1|TRBD2|TRBV30
TGTGCCTGGAGTGTACTGCCTAGCGGTCCAGAATCCCTCTCCTACAATGAGCAGTTCTTC
CAWSVLPSGPESLSYNEQFF
>NA|TRBJ1-1|TRBD1|TRBV12-3/TRBV12-4
TGTGCCAGCAGTTTGACAGGGAGCACTGAAGCTTTCTTT
CASSLTGSTEAFF
>NA|TRBJ1-1|NA|TRBV10-3
TGTGCCATCAGTAGGGAGGGAGTTGAAGCTTTCTTT
CAISREGVEAFF